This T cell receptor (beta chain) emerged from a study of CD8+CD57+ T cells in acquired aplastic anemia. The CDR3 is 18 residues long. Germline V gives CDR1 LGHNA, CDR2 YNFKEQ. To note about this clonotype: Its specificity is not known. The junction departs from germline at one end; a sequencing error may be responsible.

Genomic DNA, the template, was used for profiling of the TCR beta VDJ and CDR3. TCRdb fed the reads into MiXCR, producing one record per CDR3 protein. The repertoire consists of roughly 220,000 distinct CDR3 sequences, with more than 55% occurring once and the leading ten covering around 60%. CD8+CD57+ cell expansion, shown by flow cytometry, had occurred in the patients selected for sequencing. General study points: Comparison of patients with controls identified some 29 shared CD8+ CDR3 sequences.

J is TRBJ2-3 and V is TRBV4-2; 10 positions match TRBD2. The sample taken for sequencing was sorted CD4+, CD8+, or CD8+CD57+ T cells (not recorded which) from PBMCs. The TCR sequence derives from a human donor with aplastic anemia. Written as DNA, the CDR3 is TGTGCCAGCAGCCAAGTAATCATAGCGGGGGGCCGGACAGATACGCACTATTTT. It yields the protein CASSQVIIAGGRTDTHYF.